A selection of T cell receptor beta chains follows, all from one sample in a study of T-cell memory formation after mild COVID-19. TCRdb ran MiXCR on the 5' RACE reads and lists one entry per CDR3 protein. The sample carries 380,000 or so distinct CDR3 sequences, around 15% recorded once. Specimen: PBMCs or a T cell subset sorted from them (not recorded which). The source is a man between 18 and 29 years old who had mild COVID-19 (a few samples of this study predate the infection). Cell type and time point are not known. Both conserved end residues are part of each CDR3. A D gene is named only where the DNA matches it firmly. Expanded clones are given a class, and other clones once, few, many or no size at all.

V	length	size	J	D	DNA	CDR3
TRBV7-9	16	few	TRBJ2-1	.	TGTGCCAGCAGCCCGTTTGGGGGCCGTGGCTACAATGAGCAGTTCTTC	CASSPFGGRGYNEQFF
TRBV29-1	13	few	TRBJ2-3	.	TGCAGCCTCCGGAAGGAAAGCACAGATACGCAGTATTTT	CSLRKESTDTQYF
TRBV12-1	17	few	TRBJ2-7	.	TGTGCCAGCAGCTTTGGCCCCTGTGGACCAGCGGAGTACGAGCAGTACTTC	CASSFGPCGPAEYEQYF
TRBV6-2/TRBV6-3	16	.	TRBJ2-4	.	TGTGCCAGCAGTTACGGGCAGGGACTAGCCAAAAACATTCAGTACTTC	CASSYGQGLAKNIQYF
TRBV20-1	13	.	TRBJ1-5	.	TGCAGTGCTAGGGGAGATAGCAATCAGCCCCAGCATTTT	CSARGDSNQPQHF
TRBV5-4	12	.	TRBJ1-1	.	TGTGCCAGCAGCTTGGATGCCGGTATGGCTTTCTTT	CASSLDAGMAFF
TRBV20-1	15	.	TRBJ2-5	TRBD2	TGCAGTGCTAGATTAAGCGGGGGTATGGTGGAGACCCAGTACTTC	CSARLSGGMVETQYF
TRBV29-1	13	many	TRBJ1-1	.	TGCAGCGCCCTGTGGGGGGCGGGCACTGAAGCTTTCTTT	CSALWGAGTEAFF
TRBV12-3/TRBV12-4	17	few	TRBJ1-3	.	TGTGCCAGCAGCCCAGGCAGGCTAAGGGGCTCTGGAAACACCATATATTTT	CASSPGRLRGSGNTIYF
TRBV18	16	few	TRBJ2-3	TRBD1	TGTGCCAGCTCACCGACACAGGGGATCGCGACAGATACGCAGTATTTT	CASSPTQGIATDTQYF
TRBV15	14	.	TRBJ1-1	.	TGTGCCACCAGCAGAGATAAAGCCGCCGGTGAAGCTTTCTTT	CATSRDKAAGEAFF
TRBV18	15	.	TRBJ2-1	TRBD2	TGTGCCAGCTCACCACCGACTAGCGGGGGCAATGAGCAGTTCTTC	CASSPPTSGGNEQFF
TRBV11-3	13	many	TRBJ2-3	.	TGTGCCAGCAGCTTAGGGACGGCAGATACGCAGTATTTT	CASSLGTADTQYF
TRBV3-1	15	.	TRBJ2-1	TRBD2	TGTGCCAGCAGCCAAGAACTAGCGGGGAGAAATGAGCAGTTCTTC	CASSQELAGRNEQFF
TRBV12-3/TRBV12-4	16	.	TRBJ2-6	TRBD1	TGTGCCAGCAGCCCGTGGACAGGTGGCGGGGCCAACGTCCTGACTTTC	CASSPWTGGGANVLTF
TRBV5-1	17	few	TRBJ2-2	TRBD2	TGCGCCAGCAGCTCCCTCCCCCTTAGCGGGGACACCGGGGAGCTGTTTTTT	CASSSLPLSGDTGELFF
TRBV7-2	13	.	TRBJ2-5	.	TGTGCCAGCAGCTTTGACGGGCGGGAGACCCAGTACTTC	CASSFDGRETQYF
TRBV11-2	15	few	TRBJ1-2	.	TGTGCCAGCAGCTTAGAGTACAGGGCGAATTATGGCTACACCTTC	CASSLEYRANYGYTF
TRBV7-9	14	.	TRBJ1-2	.	TGTGCCAGCAGCTTACAGGGGTTACCGGATGGCTACACCTTC	CASSLQGLPDGYTF
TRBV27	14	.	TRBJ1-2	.	TGTGCCAGCAGAGCTAAAGGGTTGAGCTATGGCTACACCTTC	CASRAKGLSYGYTF
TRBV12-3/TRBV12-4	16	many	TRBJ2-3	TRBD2	TGTGCCAGCAGACCCCTTACTAGCGGGGGCCCAGATACGCAGTATTTT	CASRPLTSGGPDTQYF
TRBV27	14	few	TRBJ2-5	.	TGTGCCAGCAGTTTCTGGGCGGGGCAAGAGACCCAGTACTTC	CASSFWAGQETQYF
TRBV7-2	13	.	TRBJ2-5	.	TGTGCCAGCAGCTTCTCGATCGGGGAGACCCAGTACTTC	CASSFSIGETQYF
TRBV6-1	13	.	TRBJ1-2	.	TGTGCCAGCAGTGCAAGGGATGGCAGCGGCTACACCTTC	CASSARDGSGYTF
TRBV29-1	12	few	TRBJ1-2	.	TGCAGTGCCGGGGAATCTTACTATGGCTACACCTTC	CSAGESYYGYTF
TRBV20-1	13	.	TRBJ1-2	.	TGCAGTGCCCAGAGGGCCCCTCAAGAAGGCTACACCTTC	CSAQRAPQEGYTF
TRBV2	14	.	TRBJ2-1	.	TGTGCCAGCAGTGAAGCTGTGAGAGGTGGGGAGCAGTTCTTC	CASSEAVRGGEQFF
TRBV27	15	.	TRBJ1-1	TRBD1	TGTGCCAGCAGTTTATACCACAGGGGCATCGCTGAAGCTTTCTTT	CASSLYHRGIAEAFF
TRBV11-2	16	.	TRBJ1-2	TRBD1	TGTGCCAGCAGCCCCGACCCGGGACAGGCCATCTATGGCTACACCTTC	CASSPDPGQAIYGYTF
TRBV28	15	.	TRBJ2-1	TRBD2	TGTGCCAGCCAGATAGGACTAGCGGGGATGAATGAGCAGTTCTTC	CASQIGLAGMNEQFF
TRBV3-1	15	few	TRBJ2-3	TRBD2	TGTGCCAGCAGCAAGACTAGCGGGAGCACAGATACGCAGTATTTT	CASSKTSGSTDTQYF
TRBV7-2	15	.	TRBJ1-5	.	TGTGCCAGCAGCTTAGAGCGGGGGCAGGGACAGCCCCAGCATTTT	CASSLERGQGQPQHF
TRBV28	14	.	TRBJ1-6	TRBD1	TGTGCCAGCAGATGGACAGGGTATATTTCACCCCTCCACTTT	CASRWTGYISPLHF